Below are 9 T cell receptor beta chains sequenced from a single sample in a study of cytomegalovirus exposure and HLA in healthy donors. Sequenced by immunoSEQ multiplex PCR; TCRdb stores in-frame clones only, minus some. The repertoire includes 220,000 or so clones, over 80% of them detected once, and roughly an eighth sits in the top ten. The sample taken for sequencing was PBMCs. These receptors came from a woman aged 25 to 39 in good health and CMV-seropositive.

V usage is TRBV7-2 and J usage is TRBJ2-5; 8 positions agree with TRBD2. The V gene's germline CDR1 is SGHTA and CDR2 FQGNSA. The length of the CDR3 is 13 residues. V shed 7 bases and J 5 bases; nucleotides not matched to a gene: 6. The CDR3 coding sequence is TGTGCCAGCAACCCGGGGGGGGTGGAGACCCAGTACTTC. Translation: CASNPGGVETQYF.

The V gene is TRBV7-8, the J gene TRBJ2-2, with 9 positions matching TRBD1. Trimming removed 4 bases from V and 7 bases from J; junction bases left unmatched: 10. This CDR3 region has 16 residues. Germline V gene sequence: CDR1 SGHVS, CDR2 FQNEAQ. The CDR3 spells CASSYRTGTGRGELFF. Here the CDR3 DNA reads TGTGCCAGCAGCTACCGTACCGGGACAGGGCGCGGGGAGCTGTTTTTT.

The gene calls are TRBV18 and TRBJ2-3; no reliable D call. V was clipped by 0 bases and J by 4 bases, with 8 bases between them. CDR1 is KGHSH and CDR2 is LQKENI in the germline V gene. The CDR3 sequence is 14 residues long. The CDR3 DNA reads as TGTGCCAGCTCACCACCCCTTGGGGCAGATACGCAGTATTTT. This translates into CASSPPLGADTQYF. The full variable domain, rest sourced from reference TRBV18 and TRBJ2-3, is NAGVMQNPRHLVRRRGQEARLRCSPMKGHSHVYWYRQLPEEGLKFMVYLQKENIIDESGMPKERFSAEFPKEGPSILRIQQVVRGDSAAYFCASSPPLGADTQYFGPGTRLTVL.

This chain joins TRBV7-2 and TRBJ1-2; D ambiguous. Germline V gene data show CDR1 as SGHTA and CDR2 as FQGNSA. The CDR3 sequence is 13 residues long. V gave up 0 bases and J gave up 3 bases, with 5 bases separating them. The DNA for the CDR3 is TGTGCCAGCAGCTTAGCAACCTACTATGGCTACACCTTC. Protein product: CASSLATYYGYTF.

There are a few counts of this clone. V gene TRBV6-1 combines with J gene TRBJ1-2; TRBD1 agrees at 8 bases. The CDR3 totals 16 residues. Per the germline V gene, CDR1 is MNHNS and CDR2 is SASEGT. Germline trimming cut 2 bases from V and 8 bases from J; bases unmatched to any gene: 13. Written as DNA, the CDR3 is TGTGCCAGCAGTGAATTAGGACAGGGAGGGTTTTGGGGCTACACCTTC. It yields the protein CASSELGQGGFWGYTF.

The rearrangement joins TRBV7-8 to TRBJ2-7; the match to TRBD1 covers 7 bases. The CDR3 has 14 amino acids. Germline trimming cut 5 bases from V and 2 bases from J; bases unmatched to any gene: 6. Germline V gene sequence: CDR1 SGHVS, CDR2 FQNEAQ. CDR3 DNA sequence: TGTGCCAGCAGCCATGGACAGGAAGCCTACGAGCAGTACTTC. Translating gives CASSHGQEAYEQYF. Filled out from reference TRBV7-8 and TRBJ2-7, the complete variable domain reads GAGVSQSPRYKVAKRGQDVALRCDPISGHVSLFWYQQALGQGPEFLTYFQNEAQLDKSGLPSDRFFAERPEGSVSTLKIQRTQQEDSAVYLCASSHGQEAYEQYFGPGTRLTVT.

The chain recombines TRBV7-8 with TRBJ2-7; D ambiguous. Trimming took off 1 base at V and 2 bases at J, with 9 bases between the two ends. This CDR3 has 14 amino acids. The germline V gene encodes CDR1 SGHVS and CDR2 FQNEAQ. Here the CDR3 reads CASSLEHKAYEQYF. Here the CDR3 DNA reads TGTGCCAGCAGCTTAGAACACAAGGCCTACGAGCAGTACTTC.

V usage is TRBV6-1 and J usage is TRBJ2-1; D may match TRBD1 or TRBD2 (6 bases each). The CDR3 is 14 amino acids. From germline, CDR1 is MNHNS and CDR2 SASEGT. V lost 3 bases and J 7 bases, leaving 13 bases between the germline ends. In DNA form, the CDR3 reads TGTGCCAGCAGTGAGGGGGGCGCGGGAAATGAGCAGTTCTTC. Translating it yields CASSEGGAGNEQFF.

This chain uses TRBV9 with TRBJ2-7; D remains ambiguous. This CDR3 is 15 amino acids long. CDR1 and CDR2 (germline): SGDLS, YYNGEE. The germline V and J ends were trimmed by 0 bases and 2 bases, with 12 bases remaining between them. CDR3 loop: CASSVAPVPTYEQYF. CDR3 nucleotides: TGTGCCAGCAGCGTAGCTCCCGTCCCGACCTACGAGCAGTACTTC.